This record looks at one T cell receptor (delta chain) sequence and its context. Its target is not known. The sorted cells were CD3+ Vdelta1+ Vdelta2- thymocytes from alphabeta-depleted thymus. The template was reverse-transcribed extracted RNA. CDR3 amplicons came from multiplex PCR with pooled V-gene forward and constant-region reverse primers. TCRdb re-called the multiplex PCR reads through CATT. In the table there are around 76,000 delta-chain clones, about 38% of which are singletons. V shed 11 bases, J shed 0 bases, and the junction held 24 bases outside the gene matches. CDR3 length equals 20 residues. Germline lookup yields CDR1 TSWWSYY and CDR2 QGS. This entry is derived from a study of Vδ1+ human thymocytes. The study, taken as a whole, reports: Highly polyclonal TRG and TRD repertoires with Gaussian CDR3 length distributions appeared in thymus. Many TRG clonotypes were shared between donors; TRD repertoires were essentially private.

The chain joins TRDV1 to TRDJ1; 10 positions match TRDD3. The clonotype comes from a boy under two years old who had congenital heart surgery. The specimen sequenced was Vdelta1+ gamma-delta thymocytes from the thymus. Noted subset: FACS-sorted CD3+ TCRalphabeta- TCRVdelta1+ TCRVdelta2- thymocytes. This CDR3 reads CALSRLKGWGIYWYTDKLIF. The CDR3 DNA sequence: TGTGCTTTAAGCCGACTCAAGGGCTGGGGGATATACTGGTACACCGATAAACTCATCTTT.